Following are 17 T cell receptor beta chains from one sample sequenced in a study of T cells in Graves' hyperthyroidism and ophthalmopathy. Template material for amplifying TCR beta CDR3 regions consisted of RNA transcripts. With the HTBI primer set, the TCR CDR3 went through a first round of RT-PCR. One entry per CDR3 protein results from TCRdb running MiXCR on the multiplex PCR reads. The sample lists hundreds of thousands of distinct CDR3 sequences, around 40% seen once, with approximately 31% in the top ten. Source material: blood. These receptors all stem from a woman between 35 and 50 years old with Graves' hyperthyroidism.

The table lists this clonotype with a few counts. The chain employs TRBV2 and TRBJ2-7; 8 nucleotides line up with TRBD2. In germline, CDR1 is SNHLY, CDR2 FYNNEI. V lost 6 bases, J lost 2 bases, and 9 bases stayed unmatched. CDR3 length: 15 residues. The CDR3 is CASSLNAGGTYEQYF. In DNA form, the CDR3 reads TGTGCCAGCAGCTTAAATGCGGGAGGTACCTACGAGCAGTACTTC. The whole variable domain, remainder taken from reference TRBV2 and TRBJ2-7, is EPEVTQTPSHQVTQMGQEVILRCVPISNHLYFYWYRQILGQKVEFLVSFYNNEISEKSEIFDDQFSVERPDGSNFTLKIRSTKLEDSAMYFCASSLNAGGTYEQYFGPGTRLTVT.

DNA of the CDR3: TGTGCCAGCAGCTTAGGGTTTTATCAGCCCCAGCATTTT. Translated, it gives CASSLGFYQPQHF. The V gene is TRBV7-2, the J gene TRBJ1-5; D is undetermined. The V gene's germline CDR1 is SGHTA and CDR2 FQGNSA. This CDR3 contains 13 residues. With 1 base removed from V and 5 bases from J, the gap between germline ends came to 6 bases.

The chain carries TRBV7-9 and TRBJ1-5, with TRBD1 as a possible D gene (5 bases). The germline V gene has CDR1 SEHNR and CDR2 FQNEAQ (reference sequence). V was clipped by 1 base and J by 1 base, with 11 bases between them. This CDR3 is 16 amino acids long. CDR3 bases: TGTGCCAGCAGCTTAGGCCCAAGGGGAAGCAATCAGCCCCAGCATTTT. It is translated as CASSLGPRGSNQPQHF.

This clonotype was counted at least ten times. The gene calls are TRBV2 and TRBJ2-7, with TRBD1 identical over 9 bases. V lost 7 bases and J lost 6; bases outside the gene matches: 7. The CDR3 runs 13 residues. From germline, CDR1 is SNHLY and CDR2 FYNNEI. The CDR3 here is CASTVDRGGEQYF. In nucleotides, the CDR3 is TGTGCCAGCACCGTCGACAGGGGGGGCGAGCAGTACTTC.

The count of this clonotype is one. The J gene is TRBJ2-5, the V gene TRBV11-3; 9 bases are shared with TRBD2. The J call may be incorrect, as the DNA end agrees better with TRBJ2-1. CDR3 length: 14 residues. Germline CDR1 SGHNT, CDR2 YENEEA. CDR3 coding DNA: TGTGCCAGCTGTCCGTCTGGCGGGAGGGGTGAGCAGTTCTTC. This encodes CASCPSGGRGEQFF.

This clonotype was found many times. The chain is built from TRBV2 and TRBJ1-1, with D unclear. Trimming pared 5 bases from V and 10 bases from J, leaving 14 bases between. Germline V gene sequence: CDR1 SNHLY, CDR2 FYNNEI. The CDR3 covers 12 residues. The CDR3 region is CASSFTVLLAFF. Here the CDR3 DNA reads TGTGCCAGCAGTTTCACAGTGCTTTTAGCTTTCTTT.

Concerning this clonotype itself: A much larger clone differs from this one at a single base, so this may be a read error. CDR3 coding DNA: TGTGCCAGCAGTCCACAGCAAGCCTCCTACGGGCAGTACTTC. Protein: CASSPQQASYGQYF. V and J are TRBV12-3 or TRBV12-4 and TRBJ2-7; D not resolved. This CDR3 is 14 amino acids long.

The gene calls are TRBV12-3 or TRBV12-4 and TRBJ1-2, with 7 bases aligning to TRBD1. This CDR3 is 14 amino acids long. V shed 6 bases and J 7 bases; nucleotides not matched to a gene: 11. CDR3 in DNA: TGTGCCAGCAGGACAGGACAGGCGCTAGGTGGCTACACCTTC. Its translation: CASRTGQALGGYTF.

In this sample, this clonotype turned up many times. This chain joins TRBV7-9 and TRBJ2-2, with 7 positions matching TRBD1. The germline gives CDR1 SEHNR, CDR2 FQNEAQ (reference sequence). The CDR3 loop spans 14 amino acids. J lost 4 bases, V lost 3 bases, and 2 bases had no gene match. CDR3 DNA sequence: TGTGCCAGCAGCTTGGGGACAGTCACCGGGGAGCTGTTTTTT. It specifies CASSLGTVTGELFF. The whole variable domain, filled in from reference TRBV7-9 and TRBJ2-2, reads DTGVSQNPRHKITKRGQNVTFRCDPISEHNRLYWYRQTLGQGPEFLTYFQNEAQLEKSRLLSDRFSAERPKGSFSTLEIQRTEQGDSAMYLCASSLGTVTGELFFGEGSRLTVL.

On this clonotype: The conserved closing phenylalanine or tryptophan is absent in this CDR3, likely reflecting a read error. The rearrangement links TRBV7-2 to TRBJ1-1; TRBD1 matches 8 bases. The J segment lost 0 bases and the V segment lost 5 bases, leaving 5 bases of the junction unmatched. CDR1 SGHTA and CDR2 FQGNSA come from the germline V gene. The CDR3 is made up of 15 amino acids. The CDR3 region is CASSTRQGLNTEAFL. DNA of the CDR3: TGTGCCAGCAGCACCAGACAGGGGCTGAACACTGAAGCTTTCCTT.

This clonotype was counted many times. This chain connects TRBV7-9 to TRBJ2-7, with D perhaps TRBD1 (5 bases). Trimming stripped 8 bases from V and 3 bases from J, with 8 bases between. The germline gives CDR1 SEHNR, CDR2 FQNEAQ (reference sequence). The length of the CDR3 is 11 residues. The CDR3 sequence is CASQGIYEQYF. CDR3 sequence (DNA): TGTGCCAGCCAGGGAATCTACGAGCAGTACTTC.

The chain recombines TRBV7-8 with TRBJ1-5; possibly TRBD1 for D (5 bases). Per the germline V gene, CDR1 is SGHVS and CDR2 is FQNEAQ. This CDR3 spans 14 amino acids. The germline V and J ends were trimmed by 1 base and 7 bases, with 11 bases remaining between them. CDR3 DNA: TGTGCCAGCAGCTTAGAGGGGTTGTGGCAGCCCCAGCATTTT. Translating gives CASSLEGLWQPQHF.

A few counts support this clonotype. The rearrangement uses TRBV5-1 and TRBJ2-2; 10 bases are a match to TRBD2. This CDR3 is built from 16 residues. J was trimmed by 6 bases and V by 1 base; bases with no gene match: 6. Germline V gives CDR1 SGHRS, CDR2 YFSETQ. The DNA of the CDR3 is TGCGCCAGCAGCTTGACAGAGCGGGGGGGCCCCGGGGAGCTGTTTTTT. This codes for CASSLTERGGPGELFF.

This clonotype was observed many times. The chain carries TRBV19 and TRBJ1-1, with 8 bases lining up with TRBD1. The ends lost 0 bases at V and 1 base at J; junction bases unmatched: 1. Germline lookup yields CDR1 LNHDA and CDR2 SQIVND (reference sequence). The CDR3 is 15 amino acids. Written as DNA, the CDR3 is TGTGCCAGTAGTATAGATGGGACAGGGAACACTGAAGCTTTCTTT. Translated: CASSIDGTGNTEAFF.

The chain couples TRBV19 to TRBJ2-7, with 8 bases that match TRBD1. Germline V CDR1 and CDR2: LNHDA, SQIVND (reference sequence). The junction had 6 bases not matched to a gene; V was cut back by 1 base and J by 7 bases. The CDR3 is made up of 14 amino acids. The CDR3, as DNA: TGTGCCAGTAGTATAGTGACAGGGGACAATGAGCAGTACTTC. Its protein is CASSIVTGDNEQYF.

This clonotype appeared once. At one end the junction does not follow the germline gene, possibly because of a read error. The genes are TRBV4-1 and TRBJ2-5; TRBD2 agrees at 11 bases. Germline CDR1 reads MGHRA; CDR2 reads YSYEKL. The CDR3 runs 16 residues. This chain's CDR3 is CASSQPTSGGQGTQYF. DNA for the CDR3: TGCGCCAGCAGCCAACCTACTAGCGGGGGTCAAGGGACCCAGTACTTC.

The CDR3 spells CASSLGRYQYF. Here the CDR3 DNA reads TGTGCCAGCAGCTTAGGTCGTTACCAGTACTTC. The chain is built from TRBV7-9 and TRBJ2-5; D not resolved. CDR3 length: 11 amino acids. Germline assignment: CDR1 SEHNR and CDR2 FQNEAQ (reference sequence). The V and J ends lost 1 base and 10 bases respectively, with 7 bases between them.